This TCR beta chain was recorded in a study of blood T cells in healthy people across ages. As regards this clonotype: At one end, the junction sequence differs from germline, possibly due to a read error.

Next came a second PCR, run for about 7 to 12 cycles, which used a sample-barcoded 5' primer along with a J-beta primer mix. TCRdb passed the 5' RACE reads through MiXCR, listing each CDR3 protein once. The data hold about 570,000 distinct CDR3 sequences, with 27% observed a single time. This CDR3 contains 13 residues. The data also belong to a second study, concerning T cells of mothers and their children.

The chain couples TRBV12-3 or TRBV12-4 to TRBJ1-1; no firm D call. The clonotype comes from a boy between 2 and 10 years old in good health. The sample taken for sequencing was blood. CDR3 sequence (DNA): TGTGTCAGCAGTTTAAAGGAGGTAACTGAAGCTTTCTTT. Residues: CVSSLKEVTEAFF.